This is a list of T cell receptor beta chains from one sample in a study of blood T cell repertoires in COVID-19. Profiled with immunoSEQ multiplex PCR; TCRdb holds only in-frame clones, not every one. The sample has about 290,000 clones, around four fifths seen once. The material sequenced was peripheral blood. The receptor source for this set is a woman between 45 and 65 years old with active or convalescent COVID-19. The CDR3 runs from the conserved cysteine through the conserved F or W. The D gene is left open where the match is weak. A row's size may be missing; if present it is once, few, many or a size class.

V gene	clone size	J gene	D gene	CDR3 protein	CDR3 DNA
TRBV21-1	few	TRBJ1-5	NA	CASSKGMRDREIMGNQPQHF	TGTGCCAGCAGCAAAGGGATGCGGGACAGGGAGATTATGGGCAATCAGCCCCAGCATTTT
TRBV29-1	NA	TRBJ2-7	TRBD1	CSARQGREQYF	TGCAGCGCCCGACAGGGAAGAGAGCAGTACTTC
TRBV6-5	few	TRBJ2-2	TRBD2	CASKLASGSTGELFF	TGTGCCAGCAAGCTGGCTAGCGGATCAACCGGGGAGCTGTTTTTT
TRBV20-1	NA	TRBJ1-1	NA	CSASSTAEAFF	TGCAGTGCTAGTTCGACAGCTGAAGCTTTCTTT
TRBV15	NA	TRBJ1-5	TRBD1	CATSRTTGGESNQPQHF	TGTGCCACCAGCCGTACGACAGGGGGCGAATCAAATCAGCCCCAGCATTTT
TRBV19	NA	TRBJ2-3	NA	CASSMARFDGADTQYF	TGTGCCAGTAGTATGGCGCGTTTTGACGGAGCAGATACGCAGTATTTT
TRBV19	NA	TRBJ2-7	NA	CASTPGDEQYF	TGTGCCAGTACCCCGGGGGACGAGCAGTACTTC
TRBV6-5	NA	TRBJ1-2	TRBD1	CASSQRQGTYGYTF	TGTGCCAGCAGTCAGAGACAGGGAACCTATGGCTACACCTTC
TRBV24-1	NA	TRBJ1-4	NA	CATSEFMTASNEKLFF	TGTGCCACCAGTGAATTTATGACAGCGAGTAATGAAAAACTGTTTTTT
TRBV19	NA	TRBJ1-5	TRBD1	CASSMNRGVQPQHF	TGTGCCAGTAGTATGAACAGGGGTGTACAGCCCCAGCATTTT
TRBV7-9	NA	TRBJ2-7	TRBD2	CASSLDSGSYEQYF	TGTGCCAGCAGCTTAGATAGCGGGAGCTACGAGCAGTACTTC
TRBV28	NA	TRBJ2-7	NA	CASSAGQTKTYEQYF	TGTGCCAGCAGTGCGGGCCAAACAAAAACCTACGAGCAGTACTTC
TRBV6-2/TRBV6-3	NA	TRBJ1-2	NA	CASSYKSDTNGYTF	TGTGCCAGCAGTTACAAGTCGGACACCAATGGCTACACCTTC
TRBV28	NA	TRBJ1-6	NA	CASTGGEAYNSPLHF	TGTGCCAGCACCGGAGGGGAGGCCTATAATTCACCCCTCCACTTT
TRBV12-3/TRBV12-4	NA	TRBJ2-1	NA	CASSFGGTNEQFF	TGTGCCAGCAGTTTCGGAGGGACCAATGAGCAGTTCTTC
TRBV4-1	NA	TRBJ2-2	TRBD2	CASSQDRTSGRTGGELFF	TGCGCCAGCAGCCAAGATCGGACTAGCGGGAGGACGGGCGGGGAGCTGTTTTTT
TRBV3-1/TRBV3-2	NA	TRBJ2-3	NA	CASSQDIPDTQYF	TGTGCCAGCAGCCAAGATATCCCAGATACGCAGTATTTT
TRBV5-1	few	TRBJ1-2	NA	CASSLGHQGSYGYTF	TGCGCCAGCAGCTTGGGGCATCAGGGATCCTATGGCTACACCTTC
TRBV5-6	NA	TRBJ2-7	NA	CASSSTSYEQYF	TGTGCCAGCAGCTCGACTAGCTACGAGCAGTACTTC
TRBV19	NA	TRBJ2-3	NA	CASSIYRDAADTQYF	TGTGCCAGTAGTATCTACAGGGACGCCGCAGATACGCAGTATTTT
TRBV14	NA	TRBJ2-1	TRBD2	CASSRAGAGGTGQFF	TGTGCCAGCAGTCGGGCGGGGGCGGGAGGTACGGGACAGTTCTTC
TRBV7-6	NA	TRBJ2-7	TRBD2	CASSLFLAAEEEQYF	TGTGCCAGCAGCTTATTTCTAGCGGCAGAGGAGGAGCAGTACTTC
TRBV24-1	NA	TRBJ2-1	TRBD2	CATSDFRSSGRANEQFF	TGTGCCACCAGTGATTTTCGCTCTAGCGGGAGGGCTAATGAGCAGTTCTTC
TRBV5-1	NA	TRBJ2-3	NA	CASSLIVTDTQYF	TGCGCCAGCAGCTTGATCGTCACAGATACGCAGTATTTT
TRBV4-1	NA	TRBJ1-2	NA	CASSQDLPPGGYGYTF	TGCGCCAGCAGCCAAGATCTGCCTCCCGGAGGCTATGGCTACACCTTC
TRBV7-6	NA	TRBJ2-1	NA	CASSLFVQSSYNEQFF	TGTGCCAGCAGCTTATTTGTACAGAGCTCCTACAATGAGCAGTTCTTC
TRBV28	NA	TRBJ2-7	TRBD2	CASSPTLTSVAYEQYF	TGTGCCAGCAGCCCCACGCTAACTAGCGTAGCCTACGAGCAGTACTTC
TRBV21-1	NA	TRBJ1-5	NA	CASSTPPGGQGWWPQHF	TGTGCCAGCAGCACCCCCCCCGGGGGACAGGGCTGGTGGCCCCAGCATTTT
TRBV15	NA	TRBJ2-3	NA	CATSNGGPADTQYF	TGTGCCACCAGCAACGGAGGGCCGGCAGATACGCAGTATTTT
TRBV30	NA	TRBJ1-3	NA	CAWSVTRPGNTIYF	TGTGCCTGGAGTGTCACGCGGCCTGGAAACACCATATATTTT
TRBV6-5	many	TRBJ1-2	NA	CASFTVYGYTF	TGTGCCAGCTTTACAGTCTATGGCTACACCTTC
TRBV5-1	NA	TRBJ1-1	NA	CASSIGATNTEAFF	TGCGCCAGCAGCATAGGGGCGACCAACACTGAAGCTTTCTTT
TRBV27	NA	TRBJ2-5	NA	CASSFAGQEETQYF	TGTGCCAGCAGTTTCGCAGGACAAGAAGAGACCCAGTACTTC
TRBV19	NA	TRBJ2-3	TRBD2	CASSIPTSGRSDTQYF	TGTGCCAGTAGTATACCGACTAGCGGGAGATCAGATACGCAGTATTTT
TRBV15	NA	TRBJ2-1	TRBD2	CATSRRAGGAYNEQFF	TGTGCCACCAGCAGGCGGGCGGGAGGGGCCTACAATGAGCAGTTCTTC
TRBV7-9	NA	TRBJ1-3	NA	CASSLPWASGNTIYF	TGTGCCAGCAGCTTACCGTGGGCCTCTGGAAACACCATATATTTT
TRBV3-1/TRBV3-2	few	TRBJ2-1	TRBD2	CASSRILAGGMNEQFF	TGTGCCAGCAGCCGGATTCTAGCGGGAGGGATGAATGAGCAGTTCTTC
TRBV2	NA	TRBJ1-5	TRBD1	CAGGTGEGQPQHF	TGTGCCGGAGGGACAGGGGAGGGTCAGCCCCAGCATTTT
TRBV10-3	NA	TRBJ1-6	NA	CAISRGGWDSPLHF	TGTGCCATCAGCAGGGGCGGCTGGGATTCACCCCTCCACTTT
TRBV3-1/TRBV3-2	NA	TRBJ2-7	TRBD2	CASSPVGIGGSSYEQYF	TGTGCCAGCAGCCCGGTGGGTATTGGCGGGAGCTCCTACGAGCAGTACTTC
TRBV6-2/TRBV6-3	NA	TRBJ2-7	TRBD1	CASSGTGSYEQYF	TGTGCCAGCAGTGGGACAGGCTCCTACGAGCAGTACTTC
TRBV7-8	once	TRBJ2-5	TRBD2	CASSLGTRGETQYF	TGTGCCAGCAGCTTAGGGACTAGAGGAGAGACCCAGTACTTC
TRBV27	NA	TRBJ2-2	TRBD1	CASSLVVTGGITGELFF	TGTGCCAGCAGTTTAGTAGTGACAGGGGGCATCACCGGGGAGCTGTTTTTT
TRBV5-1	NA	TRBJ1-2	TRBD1	CASSHRQGNYGYTF	TGCGCCAGCAGCCATAGACAGGGCAACTATGGCTACACCTTC
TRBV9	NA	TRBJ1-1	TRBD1	CASSRQGANTEAFF	TGTGCCAGCAGCCGACAGGGGGCGAACACTGAAGCTTTCTTT
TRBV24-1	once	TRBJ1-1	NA	CATSRGNTEAFF	TGTGCCACCAGTCGGGGGAACACTGAAGCTTTCTTT
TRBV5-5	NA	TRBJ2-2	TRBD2	CASSLGLAANTGELFF	TGTGCCAGCAGCTTGGGACTAGCGGCGAACACCGGGGAGCTGTTTTTT
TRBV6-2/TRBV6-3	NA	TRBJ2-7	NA	CASSQREAGYEQYF	TGTGCCAGCAGTCAGAGGGAGGCCGGGTACGAGCAGTACTTC
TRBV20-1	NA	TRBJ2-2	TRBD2	CSASASGYTGELFF	TGCAGTGCTAGTGCTAGCGGCTACACCGGGGAGCTGTTTTTT
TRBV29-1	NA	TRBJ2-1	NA	CSVEVYRDSEQFF	TGCAGCGTTGAAGTTTACCGTGACAGTGAGCAGTTCTTC
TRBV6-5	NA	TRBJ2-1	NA	CASSFLPVVAHNEQFF	TGTGCCAGCAGTTTCCTGCCGGTGGTAGCTCACAATGAGCAGTTCTTC
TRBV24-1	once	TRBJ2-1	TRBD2	CATSGDLAGGGNEQFF	TGTGCCACCAGTGGCGATCTAGCGGGAGGAGGAAATGAGCAGTTCTTC